This entry lists 30 T cell receptor beta chains sequenced from one sample in a study of spatial heterogeneity in lung cancer. Time point described: sample taken at primary tumor resection. TCRdb re-called the 5' RACE reads through MiXCR, storing one row per CDR3 protein. The sample has tens of thousands of distinct CDR3 sequences, approximately 16% seen once. Whole-study results and caveats: Counts that tracked tumor mutation counts were those of expanded intratumoral alpha and beta TCRs.

Their recognized antigens are unknown. This sample comprised lung tumor tissue, obtained at surgery. The receptors originated from a female donor with early-stage non-small cell lung cancer.

This clonotype was seen many times. The V call is TRBV2, the J call TRBJ2-7; D unresolved. This CDR3 has 13 residues. Trimming pared 4 bases from V and 0 bases from J, leaving 7 bases between. Germline-derived CDR1 and CDR2 are SNHLY and FYNNEI. This CDR3 reads CASSVTRSYEQYF. As DNA, the CDR3 is TGTGCCAGCAGTGTTACTCGCTCCTACGAGCAGTACTTC. The variable domain in full, with the rest retrieved from reference TRBV2 and TRBJ2-7, is EPEVTQTPSHQVTQMGQEVILRCVPISNHLYFYWYRQILGQKVEFLVSFYNNEISEKSEIFDDQFSVERPDGSNFTLKIRSTKLEDSAMYFCASSVTRSYEQYFGPGTRLTVT.

The chain recombines TRBV18 with TRBJ2-1; 9 bases are shared with TRBD2. This CDR3 spans 18 amino acids. Looked up from germline, CDR1 is KGHSH and CDR2 is LQKENI. The junction had 9 bases not matched to a gene; V was cut back by 3 bases and J by 0 bases. CDR3 bases: TGTGCCAGCTCACCTTCCCCCCCTAGCGGGATCTCCTACAATGAGCAGTTCTTC. Protein product: CASSPSPPSGISYNEQFF.

The chain uses TRBV28 and TRBJ2-3; either TRBD1 or TRBD2 may supply D (5 bases each). The germline V gene encodes CDR1 MDHEN and CDR2 SYDVKM. The CDR3 runs 12 residues. Trimming stripped 5 bases from V and 8 bases from J, with 11 bases between. In DNA, the CDR3 is TGTGCCAGCAGTGGGGGATACTCTACGCAGTATTTT. It yields the protein CASSGGYSTQYF.

A few counts support this clonotype. The rearrangement uses TRBV20-1 and TRBJ2-2; D may be TRBD1 (5 bases). Germline V gene data show CDR1 as DFQATT and CDR2 as SNEGSKA (reference sequence). The CDR3 has 15 amino acids. Trimming left V 2 bases short and J 4 bases short, with 14 bases between. CDR3 sequence (DNA): TGCAGTGCTAGACTCCCTCAGGGTCTCACCGGGGAGCTGTTTTTT. The encoded protein is CSARLPQGLTGELFF.

This clonotype was detected ten times or more. V usage is TRBV12-5 and J usage is TRBJ2-1; tentative D call: TRBD1 (5 bases). Germline CDR1 is LGHNT and CDR2 is FRNRAP. Trimming pared 0 bases from V and 10 bases from J, leaving 10 bases between. CDR3 length equals 13 residues. The CDR3 sequence is CASGLVRQMEQFF. DNA of the CDR3: TGTGCTAGTGGTTTGGTACGACAGATGGAGCAGTTCTTC.

There are a few counts of this clonotype. This chain joins TRBV4-2 and TRBJ2-1, with 11 bases that match TRBD2. This CDR3 region has 17 residues. Germline V CDR1 and CDR2: LGHNA, YNFKEQ. V trimming: 1 base; J trimming: 4 bases; junction bases outside the gene matches: 6. The CDR3 loop is CASSQGGTSGVYNEQFF. The CDR3 coding sequence is TGTGCCAGCAGCCAAGGCGGGACTAGCGGAGTTTACAATGAGCAGTTCTTC.

This clonotype occurred many times. The DNA for the CDR3 is TGTGCCATCAAATCGGACAGGGGCTTCACAGATACGCAGTATTTT. As protein: CAIKSDRGFTDTQYF. The chain uses TRBV10-3 and TRBJ2-3; TRBD1 matches at 9 bases. V trimming: 7 bases; J trimming: 2 bases; junction bases outside the gene matches: 7. The CDR3 length is 15 residues. Germline V gives CDR1 ENHRY, CDR2 SYGVKD.

The chain recombines TRBV20-1 with TRBJ2-1; TRBD2 aligns across 10 bases. Germline lookup yields CDR1 DFQATT and CDR2 SNEGSKA (reference sequence). CDR3 length: 14 amino acids. Trimming at V came to 4 bases and at J to 10 bases, leaving 10 bases not matched to a gene. This CDR3 reads CSAITSGRAVEQFF. The CDR3 DNA follows: TGCAGTGCTATTACCAGCGGGAGGGCCGTGGAGCAGTTCTTC.

This clonotype was seen only a few times. The chain links TRBV24-1 to TRBJ2-2; 7 positions match TRBD2. V was clipped by 3 bases and J by 3 bases; unmatched bases: 6. This CDR3 contains 16 residues. Germline CDR1 KGHDR, CDR2 SFDVKD. CDR3 protein: CATSDKWEGDTGELFF. CDR3 bases: TGTGCCACCAGTGATAAGTGGGAGGGCGACACCGGGGAGCTGTTTTTT.

This clonotype was observed a handful of times. The rearrangement links TRBV27 to TRBJ2-1, with 7 bases aligning to TRBD2. Germline CDR1 and CDR2: MNHEY and SMNVEV (reference sequence). V lost 6 bases to trimming and J lost 2 bases; unmatched junction nucleotides: 10. The CDR3 has 16 residues. The CDR3 region has the DNA TGTGCCAGCAGGCGCGATGGACTAGTTGCCTACAATGAGCAGTTCTTC. It encodes CASRRDGLVAYNEQFF.

The J gene is TRBJ2-3, the V gene TRBV20-1, with 9 bases that match TRBD2. The CDR3 totals 15 residues. The V gene end was trimmed by 4 bases and the J gene end by 6 bases; junction bases not matched to a gene: 11. Per germline, CDR1 DFQATT and CDR2 SNEGSKA (reference sequence). This CDR3 is CSATYPRGRVDTQYF. DNA of the CDR3: TGCAGTGCTACCTACCCCCGCGGGAGGGTGGATACGCAGTATTTT.

A few counts support this clonotype. The rearrangement joins TRBV13 to TRBJ2-5; D uncertain. Germline V CDR1 and CDR2: PRHDT, FYEKMQ (reference sequence). The ends were cut back, 2 bases at V and 4 bases at J, with 11 bases in the middle. The CDR3 contains 14 residues. As DNA, the CDR3 is TGTGCCAGCAGCTTAACTACGACTCGAGAGACCCAGTACTTC. Its protein product is CASSLTTTRETQYF.

This chain uses TRBV12-3 or TRBV12-4 with TRBJ2-1, with 7 bases matching TRBD1. The CDR3 is 15 residues long. The junction had 14 bases not matched to a gene; V was cut back by 6 bases and J by 9 bases. In nucleotides, the CDR3 is TGTGCCAGCAGGGAGCCAACACAGGGGTGGGGTGAGCAGTTCTTC. Encoded protein: CASREPTQGWGEQFF.

The chain links TRBV12-3 or TRBV12-4 to TRBJ2-7; D is perhaps TRBD2 (6 bases). The CDR3 runs 15 residues. Between the trimmed V and J ends, which lost 5 bases and 2 bases, there was a span of 16 bases. CDR3 amino acids: CASSPQVGGPYEQYF. CDR3 sequence (DNA): TGTGCCAGCAGTCCACAGGTGGGAGGCCCCTACGAGCAGTACTTC.

This clonotype was seen more than once but under ten times. The chain links TRBV5-1 to TRBJ2-3; D is perhaps TRBD2 (5 bases). CDR3 length equals 13 residues. The germline V and J ends were trimmed by 4 bases and 3 bases, with 9 bases remaining between them. The germline V gene has CDR1 SGHRS and CDR2 YFSETQ. The CDR3 region is CASSPGRTDTQYF. The CDR3 DNA is TGCGCCAGCAGCCCGGGAAGGACAGATACGCAGTATTTT. Combining the CDR3 with reference TRBV5-1 and TRBJ2-3 gives the whole variable domain KAGVTQTPRYLIKTRGQQVTLSCSPISGHRSVSWYQQTPGQGLQFLFEYFSETQRNKGNFPGRFSGRQFSNSRSEMNVSTLELGDSALYLCASSPGRTDTQYFGPGTRLTVL.

This clonotype was seen more than once but under ten times. This chain uses TRBV7-8 with TRBJ2-5; TRBD2 matches 7 bases. Germline CDR1 reads SGHVS; CDR2 reads FQNEAQ. The CDR3 loop spans 17 amino acids. The ends lost 2 bases at V and 4 bases at J; junction bases unmatched: 13. The CDR3: CASSLLVSSGVGETQYF. Here the CDR3 DNA reads TGTGCCAGCAGCTTATTAGTTTCTAGCGGAGTGGGAGAGACCCAGTACTTC.

The chain is built from TRBV20-1 and TRBJ2-1, with D tentatively TRBD2 (6 bases). Germline V gene lookup returns CDR1 DFQATT and CDR2 SNEGSKA (reference sequence). V lost 3 bases to trimming and J lost 7 bases, with 19 bases between them. CDR3 length: 15 amino acids. CDR3 in amino acids: CSASYYQGAGNEQFF. CDR3 nucleotides: TGCAGTGCTAGCTATTATCAAGGGGCGGGGAATGAGCAGTTCTTC.

This CDR3 reads CASSLLGSGANVLTF. Written as DNA, the CDR3 is TGTGCCAGCAGTTTATTGGGGTCTGGGGCCAACGTCCTGACTTTC. This chain links TRBV27 with TRBJ2-6; D remains unclear. Per germline, CDR1 MNHEY and CDR2 SMNVEV (reference sequence). CDR3 size: 15 residues. Trimming shortened V by 1 base and J by 1 base, and 5 bases separated the two germline ends.

The chain combines TRBV5-5 with TRBJ2-5; no definite D call. Trimming removed 0 bases at V and 5 bases at J, with 5 bases between. This CDR3 contains 12 residues. CDR1 and CDR2 (germline): SGHKS, YYEKEE (reference sequence). The CDR3 loop reads CASSLVGETQYF. As DNA, the CDR3 is TGTGCCAGCAGCTTGGTCGGGGAGACCCAGTACTTC. The complete variable domain, with remaining parts taken from reference TRBV5-5 and TRBJ2-5, reads DAGVTQSPTHLIKTRGQQVTLRCSPISGHKSVSWYQQVLGQGPQFIFQYYEKEERGRGNFPDRFSARQFPNYSSELNVNALLLGDSALYLCASSLVGETQYFGPGTRLLVL.

By sample share, this clonotype is medium-sized. J is TRBJ2-7 and V is TRBV12-3 or TRBV12-4, with D possibly being TRBD2 (6 bases). V was clipped by 3 bases and J by 7 bases, with 16 bases between them. This CDR3 has 14 residues. The CDR3 loop is CASSFRDSTGEQYF. The DNA of the CDR3 is TGTGCCAGCAGTTTTAGGGACTCGACGGGGGAGCAGTACTTC.

This clonotype was detected ten times or more. One end of the junction is discordant with germline, which a read error may explain. The chain recombines TRBV6-1 with TRBJ2-1, with 9 positions matching TRBD2. The CDR3 sequence is 13 residues long. The V gene's germline CDR1 is MNHNS and CDR2 SASEGT. The CDR3 bases are TGTGCCAGTGTTATAGCGGGAGCAGCTTTTAGGGTCTTC. It is translated as CASVIAGAAFRVF.

The CDR3 nucleotides are TGTGCCAGCAGTTACACACGCTTTCCGGGACTACCGAACACCGGGGAGCTGTTTTTT. Translated: CASSYTRFPGLPNTGELFF. V is TRBV6-2 or TRBV6-3 and J is TRBJ2-2; TRBD2 matches at 7 bases. Germline CDR1 MNHEY, CDR2 SVGEGT. The CDR3 loop spans 19 amino acids. With 2 bases clipped from V and 0 bases from J, the junction kept 12 bases outside the gene matches.

This clonotype was found many times. V usage is TRBV27 and J usage is TRBJ2-2; no firm D call. Germline lookup yields CDR1 MNHEY and CDR2 SMNVEV (reference sequence). The CDR3 contains 15 residues. Trimming shortened V by 0 bases and J by 3 bases, and 8 bases separated the two germline ends. As DNA, the CDR3 is TGTGCCAGCAGTTTATCGACCAGATACACCGGGGAGCTGTTTTTT. It codes for CASSLSTRYTGELFF.

The table lists this clonotype with many counts. The rearrangement uses TRBV6-5 and TRBJ2-5; 7 positions agree with TRBD2. Germline V gives CDR1 MNHEY, CDR2 SVGAGI. V shed 5 bases and J 4 bases; nucleotides not matched to a gene: 7. CDR3 size: 14 residues. Written as DNA, the CDR3 is TGTGCCAGCAGTGTCACTAGCGTCGGAGAGACCCAGTACTTC. Translated, it gives CASSVTSVGETQYF.

The J gene is TRBJ1-5, the V gene TRBV28; 10 positions match TRBD1. Germline assignment: CDR1 MDHEN and CDR2 SYDVKM. The CDR3 length is 15 residues. CDR3 in DNA: TGTGAAAGAAGTTTAGGGGACAGGGGAATTCAGCCCCAGCATTTT. Protein sequence: CERSLGDRGIQPQHF.

This clonotype was recorded at least ten times. The chain employs TRBV20-1 and TRBJ2-5, with TRBD2 identical over 15 bases. V shed 3 bases, J shed 4 bases, and the junction held 9 bases outside the gene matches. This CDR3 comprises 17 residues. The germline CDR1 and CDR2 sequences are DFQATT and SNEGSKA (reference sequence). The CDR3 DNA follows: TGCAGTGCTAGTCTTGGGACTAGCGGGAGGCGTTTAGAGACCCAGTACTTC. As protein: CSASLGTSGRRLETQYF.

This clonotype was picked up many times. The CDR3 DNA sequence: TGCAGTGCTAGAGATCCTGCTTCAACACGGTTCACAGATACGCAGTATTTT. Translated, it gives CSARDPASTRFTDTQYF. The chain is built from TRBV20-1 and TRBJ2-3; D call uncertain. The CDR3 runs to 17 residues. The V end was cut by 0 bases, the J end by 2 bases, with 18 bases between. Germline V gene sequence: CDR1 DFQATT, CDR2 SNEGSKA (reference sequence).

This clonotype was seen repeatedly, ten times or more. CDR3 DNA sequence: TGTGCCAGCAGCCAAGCCTTAGGGACTAGCGGGAAAGGTAGTAGGCAGTATTTT. Translation gives CASSQALGTSGKGSRQYF. The V call is TRBV4-2, the J call TRBJ2-3, with 13 bases fitting TRBD2. Trimming cost V 1 base and J 11 bases; bases outside gene matches: 15. This CDR3 has 18 residues. Germline CDR1 is LGHNA and CDR2 is YNFKEQ.

There are a few counts of this clonotype. This chain joins TRBV20-1 and TRBJ2-1, with 13 bases aligning to TRBD2. The junction had 8 bases not matched to a gene; V was cut back by 6 bases and J by 0 bases. Germline lookup yields CDR1 DFQATT and CDR2 SNEGSKA (reference sequence). CDR3 length: 17 amino acids. The CDR3 DNA is TGCAGTGCCCCTGGACTAGCGGGAGTGAGCTCCTACAATGAGCAGTTCTTC. Translation: CSAPGLAGVSSYNEQFF.

Ten or more counts support this clonotype. The rearrangement joins TRBV28 to TRBJ2-5, with a tentative D call TRBD2 (5 bases). V lost 2 bases and J lost 1, with 11 bases in between. Germline V lookup: CDR1 MDHEN, CDR2 SYDVKM. This CDR3 region has 15 residues. CDR3 loop: CASSLRGYSQETQYF. The CDR3 nucleotides read TGTGCCAGCAGTTTACGAGGGTATTCCCAAGAGACCCAGTACTTC.